This T cell receptor beta chain derives from a study of cytomegalovirus exposure and HLA in healthy donors (dated by TCRdb to about 2017). With respect to the entire study: According to an earlier analysis of 550 to 700 of the donors, some 170 million T cells yielded 120 million or so unique TCR beta sequences and about 300 Gb of sequence data. A later genetic analysis used genome-wide SNP genotypes for about 65% of the 666 donors, treating that subset as a discovery cohort. About five DR-DQ haplotypes were handled as single units for association and clustering because linkage in the cohort was strong. Among 300 to 500 genotyped donors of the cohort, an average of about 240,000 unique TCR beta nucleotide sequences was sequenced per donor, of which roughly 17% were non-productive. The number of typed donors differed by locus: about 620-640 for A, B, C, DRB1 and DQB1; 522 for DQA1; over 600 for DPA1; and some 430 for DPB1. All discovery cohort repertoires had been generated on a single sequencing platform. The aim of the study was to test whether cataloging public T cell receptors could identify signatures of past pathogen exposure. Donor age, sex, ethnicity and CMV serostatus were compiled together with the repertoire data. A separate validation cohort of roughly 130 different subjects was used in addition to the roughly 720-subject first cohort. Around 330 gigabases of sequencing data and around 88 million unique TCR sequences made up an early release that covered several hundred HLA-typed donors. To decide whether each TCR beta V gene segment behaved as functional or pseudogenic, an earlier analysis of 587 of the donors relied on high-throughput TCR beta sequencing. To study patterns of TCR occurrence, a later analysis re-analyzed previously published TCR beta repertoires from several hundred donors and added high-resolution HLA genotyping. Of the roughly 420 genotyped donors, 81% were placed in the genetic ancestry cluster associated with self-reported Caucasian donors. In the later analysis, no new phenotypic data were used to find candidate immune exposures; instead, reliance was placed on TCR beta sequences and their occurrence across donors. To predict cytomegalovirus infection status, the study brought together high-throughput TCR immunosequencing, statistical association of individual TCRs with disease status, and machine learning. HLA typing included class I and class II loci at four-digit resolution. Using immunosequencing, the study profiled T cell repertoires from about 650 subjects and related those repertoires to cytomegalovirus serostatus.

The library was produced with the immunoSEQ multiplex PCR assay. For the multiplex PCR, a mixture combining 60 forward primers for TCR Vbeta segments and 13 reverse primers for TCR Jbeta segments was used. The CDR3 region of rearranged TCR beta genes was amplified from genomic DNA by a multiplex PCR assay. Amplified TCR beta libraries were sequenced as 87-base-pair reads on the Illumina HiSeq System. Under the source paper's analysis protocol: Across the 500 to 850 repertoires, a later analysis counted roughly 84 million unique TCR beta chains, 9.5 million to 12 million of which were shared by at least two donors. Raw reads were error-corrected and collapsed into unique sequences with a nearest-neighbor algorithm that merged closely related sequences to remove PCR and sequencing errors. To assign V, D and J gene segments, CDR3 sequences were aligned to IMGT reference sequences. Each retained sequence needed at least a six-nucleotide match to both a V gene segment and a J gene segment. Rearrangements were called productive when the CDR3 lacked stop codons and stayed in frame with V and J; all others were non-productive. Following IMGT convention, CDR3 was defined as the stretch from the second conserved V-encoded cysteine up to the conserved J-encoded phenylalanine. Sequences without an unambiguous match to a single V gene segment were excluded from the earlier analysis of about 600 of the donors. In an earlier analysis of 587 of the donors, V segments were called functional above 56.7% productive rearrangements and were called segregating when the between-donor standard deviation exceeded 5%. A statistical classification framework was built for diagnosing cytomegalovirus status from the catalog of TCR beta chain sequences. In a later analysis, TCR nucleotide sequences were compared against IMGT/GENE-DB human TR gene sequences so that V and J genes could be assigned. The TCRdist pipeline was used in a later analysis to assign CDR3 sequences and most-parsimonious VDJ recombination scenarios. In a later analysis, each TCR beta chain was defined by its CDR3 amino acid sequence together with its V-gene family, and reads without a unique V-gene family were excluded. In a later analysis, 450 to 600 highly shared, low-generation-probability nucleotide sequences were removed to address suspected cross-contamination and a sequencing artifact. In a later analysis, a clonal expansion index for each public chain was calculated from normalized within-repertoire ranks of inferred template counts. Generation probabilities in a later analysis came from a VDJ recombination model fitted to out-of-frame rearrangements, and those results were checked against IGoR. In a later analysis, hypergeometric tests were used to score TCR-TCR, TCR-HLA and TCR-CMV co-occurrence, with a repertoire-size bias correction applied to TCR pairs. A later analysis estimated false discovery rates by permuting HLA or CMV assignments 20 times. In a later analysis, co-occurring TCRs were grouped using DBSCAN, with TCRdist sequence similarity added in when clustering inside HLA-allele-positive subsets. For co-occurrence clustering, repertoires with fewer than 30,000 or more than 120,000 public chains were excluded, along with roughly 5 repertoires with anomalous nucleotide sharing. TCRdb carries this immuneACCESS record with in-frame sequences only. Its versions omit some clonotypes, under half of them owing to an unresolved V gene in the studies checked, with the rest unexplained. V and J calls and clone size are copied from that table; D and trimming were computed from the DNA. The sample contains around 130,000 clones, 81% of them found a single time. The ten top clones hold 5.5% to 7% of the sample.

In total, over 600 healthy bone marrow donors made up the cohort. Cohort members were all nominally healthy when sampled, although unrecorded immune exposures were likely present. The donor tested CMV seropositive and was one of the 289 seropositive cohort members. Each donor provided a peripheral blood sample, and peripheral blood mononuclear cells were used for TCR beta sequencing. Genomic DNA extraction from the blood cell samples was performed with the Qiagen DNeasy Blood Extraction Kit. Here is what the overall study found, with its caveats: The only immune exposure information available for the cohort was CMV serostatus. The presence/absence analyses assumed that sequencing depth was roughly uniform across donors, and that assumption may not be true. A total of fewer than 200 TCR beta chains were listed by the study as associated with cytomegalovirus. According to a later analysis, most CMV-associated TCR beta chains appeared to be HLA-restricted, and the HLA associations seemed to be driven largely by CMV exposure. In a later analysis, 16,951 TCR beta sequences were associated with specific HLA alleles at a false discovery rate of 0.05. A later analysis found that TCR association rates varied across HLA loci, with DRB1 alleles showing the most associated TCRs and HLA-C alleles the fewest. In this cohort, only TCR beta chains were sequenced, and detectable features were limited by the absence of alpha or paired-chain data. It was suggested by the authors that the approach could potentially be generalized to other disease states and immunological phenotypes. A group of highly shared sequence variants was considered likely to be a technical artifact of the sequencing pipeline. In a later analysis, several top co-occurrence clusters were reported to appear linked to parvovirus B19, influenza, CMV and Epstein-Barr virus. Linkage disequilibrium might explain the correlated functional status among segregating V segments, but an unknown experimental factor could not be ruled out. In vitro tests confirmed that a few of the cytomegalovirus-associated TCR beta chains recognize cytomegalovirus antigens. In both the original and validation cohorts, the classifier was reported to diagnose cytomegalovirus status with high specificity and sensitivity. Strong co-occurrence of HLA alleles, especially DR and DQ, made assigning TCR associations to individual alleles difficult. In a later analysis, HLA-associated TCR beta chains were found to be more clonally expanded and to have lower generation probabilities than equally common non-associated chains. In an earlier analysis of fewer than 750 of the donors, most TCR beta V segments were observed in productive rearrangements about 87% or about 30% of the time, broadly matching IMGT annotations. HLA typing was unavailable for some donors at each locus, so association tests used only the typed subset. A further reported finding was that TCR beta sequences accurately predicted the HLA-A and HLA-B alleles for most subjects in the first cohort. The 87-base-pair reads could not distinguish some IMGT-functional V segments, including TRBV6-2 and TRBV6-3, so those segments were excluded. In a later genetic analysis, a missense DCLRE1C variant was associated with V-gene and J-gene trimming of TCR beta chains, and the association was replicated in an independent cohort. Because counts were too low, seventeen rarely observed V segments, including chromosome 9 orphons, were left out of the earlier analysis of roughly 600 of the donors. Across donors, most TCR sequences were observed very rarely, whereas some public TCRs were present in many individuals. A later genetic analysis reported fewer N-insertions in productive TCRs among donors in an Asian-associated ancestry cluster than the approximately 670-donor mean.

On this clone itself: The target of this receptor is not known. Base qualities are not provided; no much larger clone lies one nucleotide away.

The trim is 2 bases for V and 0 bases for J, with a gap of 10 bases between the germline ends. CDR1 and CDR2 were assigned from the germline V gene (reference sequence) as SEHNR and FQNEAQ. CDR3 length: 15 amino acids, cysteine to phenylalanine. Of all the DNA, just the CDR3 is kept, 45 bases in frame from base 1. This receptor chain uses TRBV7-9 and TRBJ1-1, with no D gene named confidently. Sequencing was done on a sample of PBMCs. This clonotype was sampled from a woman between 40 and 50 years old in good health and CMV-seropositive. The CDR3 protein sequence reads: CASSLIEELNTEAFF. The sequence in DNA is TGTGCCAGCAGCTTAATTGAAGAGTTGAACACTGAAGCTTTCTTT.